This record concerns one T cell receptor (beta chain) sequence. Antigen unknown. There are 13 residues in the CDR3. Trimming removed 4 bases at V and 3 bases at J, with 7 bases between. CDR1 and CDR2 from the germline V gene are SGHTA and FQGNSA. This record belongs to a study of vaccination effects on CD4 cells after COVID-19. Antigen-specific CD4+ T cells were expanded (with viral peptide pools) by the ViraFEST assay ahead of sequencing. Upon completion of under eleven days in culture, CD4+ T cells were isolated. Having tested negative for nucleocapsid antibodies, the vaccine recipients showed no prior SARS-CoV-2 infection. On days 3 and 7, fresh IL-2 medium replaced half the medium. The assay was immunoSEQ multiplex PCR, and TCRdb's table has in-frame clones only and misses some. The data contain under 75,000 clones, under 90% of them singletons.

This clonotype was obtained from a human donor who received a COVID-19 vaccine. This sample comprised CD4+ T cells from PBMCs cultured with SARS-CoV-2 spike peptides, obtained before COVID-19 vaccination. The chain is built from TRBV7-2 and TRBJ1-5; D unclear. In nucleotides, the CDR3 is TGTGCCAGCAGCTCCAGATTCAATCAGCCCCAGCATTTT. Encoded protein: CASSSRFNQPQHF.